Listed below are T cell receptor beta chains from one sample, sequenced in a study of Graves' ophthalmopathy and Graves' hyperthyroidism. From the multiplex PCR reads, TCRdb called clonotypes with MiXCR, one entry per CDR3 protein. This table holds a few hundred thousand distinct CDR3 sequences, under 25% found once. The sequenced material came from peripheral blood. The receptor source for this set is a woman aged 18-35 years with stable Graves' hyperthyroidism. The CDR3 runs from the conserved cysteine through the conserved F or W. Each record gives: V gene, J gene, CDR3 protein.

V: TRBV7-2; J: TRBJ1-1; CDR3: CASSAQGEGTEAFF
V: TRBV7-2; J: TRBJ2-4; CDR3: CASSPGGWVAKNIQYF
V: TRBV7-9; J: TRBJ1-3; CDR3: CASRWGEGNTIYF
V: TRBV6-2/TRBV6-3; J: TRBJ2-5; CDR3: CASSYYGTSMETQYF
V: TRBV2; J: TRBJ2-1; CDR3: CASRRLAATNEKFF
V: TRBV6-1; J: TRBJ1-1; CDR3: CASSTGTGGEAFF
V: TRBV7-3; J: TRBJ2-7; CDR3: CASGSTSGSAEQYF
V: TRBV9; J: TRBJ2-7; CDR3: CASSVRGGYEQYF
V: TRBV5-1; J: TRBJ1-1; CDR3: CASSLGASVNTEAFF
V: TRBV20-1; J: TRBJ2-7; CDR3: CSARTSGIYYEQYF
V: TRBV12-3/TRBV12-4; J: TRBJ2-7; CDR3: CASSGVSYEQYF
V: TRBV20-1; J: TRBJ2-7; CDR3: CSAPWPPKDEQYF
V: TRBV20-1; J: TRBJ2-7; CDR3: CSAHAGVTYEQYF
V: TRBV7-2; J: TRBJ2-5; CDR3: CASSMTGGETQHF
V: TRBV18; J: TRBJ2-6; CDR3: CASSPDRNHVLTF
V: TRBV12-3/TRBV12-4; J: TRBJ1-2; CDR3: CASSLGFGTGSSGYTF
V: TRBV5-1; J: TRBJ2-2; CDR3: CASRGVNTGELFF
V: TRBV11-2; J: TRBJ2-7; CDR3: CASSLVGGQANSYEQYF
V: TRBV6-2/TRBV6-3; J: TRBJ1-2; CDR3: CASSLYSYYGYTF
V: TRBV7-3; J: TRBJ2-2; CDR3: CASSGTGGHTGELFF
V: TRBV2; J: TRBJ2-7; CDR3: CASSPPLAGAAF
V: TRBV5-1; J: TRBJ2-4; CDR3: CASSPTLAKNIQYF
V: TRBV10-3; J: TRBJ1-2; CDR3: CAISGTDNNYGYTF